These 2 T cell receptor beta chains were all obtained from the same sample, sequenced in a study of blood T cell repertoires in COVID-19. Sequenced by immunoSEQ multiplex PCR; TCRdb stores in-frame clones only, minus some. The sample includes over 250,000 clones, approximately 85% seen only once; the top ten take 5.1%. Specimen: peripheral blood. These receptors all stem from a man aged 45-65 years with active or convalescent COVID-19.

The chain joins TRBV2 to TRBJ2-3; 13 bases are a match to TRBD2. Germline V CDR1 and CDR2: SNHLY, FYNNEI. The V segment lost 10 bases and the J segment 9 bases; nucleotides outside the gene matches: 10. The CDR3 spans 14 residues. The CDR3 loop is CATRTSGRVMTQYF. The CDR3 coding sequence is TGTGCCACCCGGACTAGCGGGAGAGTAATGACGCAGTATTTT.

The rearrangement links TRBV4-3 to TRBJ1-2, with D perhaps TRBD1 (5 bases). This CDR3 has 14 residues. Germline V gene lookup returns CDR1 LGHNA and CDR2 YSLEER. The V and J ends lost 4 bases and 3 bases respectively, with 12 bases between them. The CDR3 bases are TGCGCCAGCAGCCTCGGTACCAGGGACTATGGCTACACCTTC. Protein product: CASSLGTRDYGYTF.